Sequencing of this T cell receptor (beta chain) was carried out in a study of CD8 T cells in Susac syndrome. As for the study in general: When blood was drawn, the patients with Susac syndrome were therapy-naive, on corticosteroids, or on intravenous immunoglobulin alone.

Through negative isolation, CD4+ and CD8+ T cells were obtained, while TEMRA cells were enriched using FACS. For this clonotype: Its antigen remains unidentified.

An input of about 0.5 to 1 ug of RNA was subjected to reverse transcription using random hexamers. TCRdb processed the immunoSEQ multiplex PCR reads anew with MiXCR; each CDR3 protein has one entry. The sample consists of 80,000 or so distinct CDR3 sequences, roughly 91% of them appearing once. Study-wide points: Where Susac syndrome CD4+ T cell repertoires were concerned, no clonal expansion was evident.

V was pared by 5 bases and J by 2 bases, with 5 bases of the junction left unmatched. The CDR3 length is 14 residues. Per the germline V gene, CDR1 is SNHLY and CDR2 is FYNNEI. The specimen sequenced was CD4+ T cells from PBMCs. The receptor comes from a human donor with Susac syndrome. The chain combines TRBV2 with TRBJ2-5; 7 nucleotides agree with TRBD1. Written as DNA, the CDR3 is TGTGCCAGCAGTCGACAGGGTATGCAAGAGACCCAGTACTTC. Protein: CASSRQGMQETQYF.